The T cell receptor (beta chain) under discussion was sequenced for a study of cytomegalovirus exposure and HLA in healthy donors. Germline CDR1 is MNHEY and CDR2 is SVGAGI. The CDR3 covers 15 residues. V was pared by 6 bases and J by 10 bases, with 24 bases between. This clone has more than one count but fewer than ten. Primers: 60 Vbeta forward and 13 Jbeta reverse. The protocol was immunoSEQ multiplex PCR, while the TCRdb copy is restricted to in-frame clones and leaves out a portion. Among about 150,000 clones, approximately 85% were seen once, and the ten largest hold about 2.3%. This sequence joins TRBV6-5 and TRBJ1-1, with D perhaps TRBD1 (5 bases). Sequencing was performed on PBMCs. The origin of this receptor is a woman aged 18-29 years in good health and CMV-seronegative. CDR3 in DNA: TGTGCCAGCAGCCCGAAGGCAGGGTTGGCGTTGGGAGCTTTCTTT. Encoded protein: CASSPKAGLALGAFF.